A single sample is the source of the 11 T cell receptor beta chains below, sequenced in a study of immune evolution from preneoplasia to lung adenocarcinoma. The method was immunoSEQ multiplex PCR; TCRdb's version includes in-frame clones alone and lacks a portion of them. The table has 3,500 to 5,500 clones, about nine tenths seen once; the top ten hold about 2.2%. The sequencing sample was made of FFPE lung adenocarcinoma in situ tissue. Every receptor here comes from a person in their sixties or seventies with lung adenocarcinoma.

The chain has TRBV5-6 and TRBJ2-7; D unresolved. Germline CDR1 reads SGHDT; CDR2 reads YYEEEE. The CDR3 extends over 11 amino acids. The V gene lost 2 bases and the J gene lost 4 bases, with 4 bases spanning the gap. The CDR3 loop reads CASSFYYEQYF. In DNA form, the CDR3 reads TGTGCCAGCAGCTTCTATTACGAGCAGTACTTC.

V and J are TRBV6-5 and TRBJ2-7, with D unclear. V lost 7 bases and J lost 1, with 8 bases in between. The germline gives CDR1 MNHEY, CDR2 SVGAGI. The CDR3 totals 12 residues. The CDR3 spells CASTNPSYEQYF. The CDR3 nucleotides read TGTGCCAGCACTAATCCTTCCTACGAGCAGTACTTC.

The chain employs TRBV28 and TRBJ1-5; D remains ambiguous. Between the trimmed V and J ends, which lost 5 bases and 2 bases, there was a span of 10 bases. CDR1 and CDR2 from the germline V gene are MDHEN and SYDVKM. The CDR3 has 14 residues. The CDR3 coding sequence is TGTGCCAGCAGTCGAGGCTGGGGCAATCAGCCCCAGCATTTT. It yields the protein CASSRGWGNQPQHF.

CDR3 region: CAWSVVSNEKLFF. The CDR3 region has the DNA TGTGCCTGGAGTGTTGTGTCCAATGAAAAACTGTTTTTT. V and J are TRBV30 and TRBJ1-4; D is ambiguous. The CDR3 consists of 13 residues. V was trimmed by 0 bases and J by 5 bases, leaving 7 bases between them. CDR1 GTSNPN and CDR2 SVGIG come from the germline V gene (reference sequence).

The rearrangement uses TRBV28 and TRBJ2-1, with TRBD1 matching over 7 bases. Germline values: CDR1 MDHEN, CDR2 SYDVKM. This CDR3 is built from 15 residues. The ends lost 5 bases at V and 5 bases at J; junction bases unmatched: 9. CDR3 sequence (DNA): TGTGCCAGCAGTCGATCCGGGACAGTTAACAATGAGCAGTTCTTC. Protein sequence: CASSRSGTVNNEQFF. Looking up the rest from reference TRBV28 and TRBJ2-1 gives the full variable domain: DVKVTQSSRYLVKRTGEKVFLECVQDMDHENMFWYRQDPGLGLRLIYFSYDVKMKEKGDIPEGYSVSREKKERFSLILESASTNQTSMYLCASSRSGTVNNEQFFGPGTRLTVL.

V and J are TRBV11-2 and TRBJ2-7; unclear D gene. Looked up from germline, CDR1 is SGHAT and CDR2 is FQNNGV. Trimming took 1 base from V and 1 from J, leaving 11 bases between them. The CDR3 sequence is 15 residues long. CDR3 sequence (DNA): TGTGCCAGCAGCTTAGTCCAGCGCATATCCTACGAGCAGTACTTC. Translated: CASSLVQRISYEQYF.

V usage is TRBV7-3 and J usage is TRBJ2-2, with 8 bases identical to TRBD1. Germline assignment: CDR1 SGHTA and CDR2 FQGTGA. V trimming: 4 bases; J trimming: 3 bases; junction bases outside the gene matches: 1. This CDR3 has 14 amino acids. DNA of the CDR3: TGTGCCAGCAGCTCGACAGGGGACACCGGGGAGCTGTTTTTT. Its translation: CASSSTGDTGELFF.

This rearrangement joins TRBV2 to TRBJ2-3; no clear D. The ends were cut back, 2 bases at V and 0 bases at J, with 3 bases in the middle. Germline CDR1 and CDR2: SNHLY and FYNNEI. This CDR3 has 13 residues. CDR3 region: CASSEQSTDTQYF. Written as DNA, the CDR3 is TGTGCCAGCAGTGAACAGAGCACAGATACGCAGTATTTT.

This chain's CDR3 is CASSRGLQETQYF. Written as DNA, the CDR3 is TGTGCCAGCAGCCGGGGACTACAAGAGACCCAGTACTTC. The J gene is TRBJ2-5, the V gene TRBV9; 7 bases are shared with TRBD2. Unmatched junction bases numbered 2, after V lost 4 bases and J lost 2 bases. The germline V gene has CDR1 SGDLS and CDR2 YYNGEE. CDR3 length: 13 amino acids. The variable domain in full, completed from reference TRBV9 and TRBJ2-5, reads DSGVTQTPKHLITATGQRVTLRCSPRSGDLSVYWYQQSLDQGLQFLIQYYNGEERAKGNILERFSAQQFPDLHSELNLSSLELGDSALYFCASSRGLQETQYFGPGTRLLVL.

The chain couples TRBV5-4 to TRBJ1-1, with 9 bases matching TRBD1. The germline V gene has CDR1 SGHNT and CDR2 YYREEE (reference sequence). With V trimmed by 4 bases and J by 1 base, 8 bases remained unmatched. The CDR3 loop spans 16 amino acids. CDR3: CASSPSGQGWNTEAFF. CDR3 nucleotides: TGTGCCAGCAGCCCATCGGGACAGGGCTGGAACACTGAAGCTTTCTTT.

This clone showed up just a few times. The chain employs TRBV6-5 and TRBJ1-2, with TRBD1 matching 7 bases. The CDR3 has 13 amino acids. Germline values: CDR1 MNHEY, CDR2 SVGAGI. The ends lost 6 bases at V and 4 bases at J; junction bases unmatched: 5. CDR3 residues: CASSQTGSYGYTF. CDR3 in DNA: TGTGCCAGCAGCCAGACAGGGAGCTATGGCTACACCTTC.